The rows below give T cell receptor beta chains drawn from one sample of a study of cytomegalovirus exposure and HLA in healthy donors. Profiled with immunoSEQ multiplex PCR; TCRdb holds only in-frame clones, not every one. The sample has 180,000 or so clones, 84% seen once. Sequences were obtained from PBMCs. All receptors derive from a young woman in good health and CMV-seropositive. CDR3s include the opening cysteine and the closing phenylalanine or tryptophan. A D gene is named only where the DNA matches it firmly. Size values are once, few and many counts, or a class for expanded clones, and some rows have none.

CDR3 length: 16; D gene: -; clone size: -; J gene: TRBJ2-6; V gene: TRBV5-1; CDR3 protein: CASSSLQGSGANVLTF; CDR3 DNA: TGCGCCAGCAGCTCTTTACAGGGCTCTGGGGCCAACGTCCTGACTTTC
CDR3 length: 15; D gene: TRBD2; clone size: -; J gene: TRBJ2-7; V gene: TRBV9; CDR3 protein: CASSVSTSGIYEQYF; CDR3 DNA: TGTGCCAGCAGCGTTTCGACTAGCGGAATCTACGAGCAGTACTTC
CDR3 length: 14; D gene: -; clone size: -; J gene: TRBJ2-7; V gene: TRBV5-1; CDR3 protein: CASSRTDTVYEQYF; CDR3 DNA: TGCGCCAGCAGCCGGACGGACACCGTCTACGAGCAGTACTTC
CDR3 length: 14; D gene: -; clone size: -; J gene: TRBJ2-5; V gene: TRBV5-4; CDR3 protein: CASSSPRTEETQYF; CDR3 DNA: TGTGCCAGCAGCTCCCCCCGGACAGAAGAGACCCAGTACTTC
CDR3 length: 13; D gene: -; clone size: -; J gene: TRBJ1-5; V gene: TRBV6-5; CDR3 protein: CASRRAGNQPQHF; CDR3 DNA: TGTGCCAGCCGCCGGGCGGGAAATCAGCCCCAGCATTTT
CDR3 length: 15; D gene: TRBD2; clone size: -; J gene: TRBJ2-3; V gene: TRBV5-4; CDR3 protein: CASSGSGGPTDTQYF; CDR3 DNA: TGTGCCAGCAGCGGGTCGGGAGGGCCAACAGATACGCAGTATTTT
CDR3 length: 15; D gene: -; clone size: -; J gene: TRBJ1-2; V gene: TRBV4-1; CDR3 protein: CASSQGQFTNYGYTF; CDR3 DNA: TGCGCCAGCAGCCAAGGGCAATTCACTAACTATGGCTACACCTTC
CDR3 length: 15; D gene: TRBD2; clone size: -; J gene: TRBJ2-7; V gene: TRBV28; CDR3 protein: CASRGLAGLSYEQYF; CDR3 DNA: TGTGCCAGCCGCGGACTAGCGGGACTCTCCTACGAGCAGTACTTC
CDR3 length: 15; D gene: -; clone size: -; J gene: TRBJ2-5; V gene: TRBV5-6; CDR3 protein: CASSLQTGTRKTQYF; CDR3 DNA: TGTGCCAGCAGCCTGCAAACAGGGACGCGGAAGACCCAGTACTTC
CDR3 length: 13; D gene: -; clone size: -; J gene: TRBJ1-2; V gene: TRBV28; CDR3 protein: CASSEQSHYGYTF; CDR3 DNA: TGTGCCAGCAGCGAACAGAGTCACTATGGCTACACCTTC
CDR3 length: 16; D gene: TRBD2; clone size: -; J gene: TRBJ2-2; V gene: TRBV5-6; CDR3 protein: CASSLPSGRVTGELFF; CDR3 DNA: TGTGCCAGCAGCTTGCCTAGCGGGAGGGTCACCGGGGAGCTGTTTTTT
CDR3 length: 13; D gene: -; clone size: -; J gene: TRBJ2-1; V gene: TRBV27; CDR3 protein: CASSYRPTYEQFF; CDR3 DNA: TGTGCCAGCAGTTATAGGCCGACTTATGAGCAGTTCTTC
CDR3 length: 11; D gene: -; clone size: -; J gene: TRBJ2-5; V gene: TRBV7-2; CDR3 protein: CASSLHGTQYF; CDR3 DNA: TGTGCCAGCAGCCTCCACGGGACCCAGTACTTC
CDR3 length: 14; D gene: TRBD1; clone size: -; J gene: TRBJ1-2; V gene: TRBV25-1; CDR3 protein: CASRNRTGTGGYTF; CDR3 DNA: TGTGCCAGCAGAAACAGGACAGGGACGGGTGGCTACACCTTC
CDR3 length: 14; D gene: TRBD1; clone size: once; J gene: TRBJ2-5; V gene: TRBV7-7; CDR3 protein: CASSPTGVGETQYF; CDR3 DNA: TGTGCTAGCAGCCCAACAGGGGTCGGGGAGACCCAGTACTTC
CDR3 length: 15; D gene: TRBD2; clone size: -; J gene: TRBJ2-7; V gene: TRBV7-2; CDR3 protein: CASSFKLAGGHEQYF; CDR3 DNA: TGTGCCAGCAGCTTTAAACTAGCGGGAGGGCACGAGCAGTACTTC
CDR3 length: 15; D gene: -; clone size: -; J gene: TRBJ2-1; V gene: TRBV4-2; CDR3 protein: CASSQVWSSYNEQFF; CDR3 DNA: TGTGCCAGCAGCCAAGTCTGGAGCTCCTACAATGAGCAGTTCTTC
CDR3 length: 15; D gene: TRBD1; clone size: many; J gene: TRBJ1-3; V gene: TRBV15; CDR3 protein: CATSRDRGFGNTIYF; CDR3 DNA: TGTGCCACCAGCAGGGACAGGGGGTTTGGAAACACCATATATTTT
CDR3 length: 15; D gene: -; clone size: -; J gene: TRBJ2-6; V gene: TRBV6-1; CDR3 protein: CASSTITSGANVLTF; CDR3 DNA: TGTGCCAGCAGTACAATCACATCTGGGGCCAACGTCCTGACTTTC
CDR3 length: 15; D gene: -; clone size: -; J gene: TRBJ2-2; V gene: TRBV6-6; CDR3 protein: CASSYLGQVNGELFF; CDR3 DNA: TGTGCCAGCAGTTACTTAGGTCAGGTGAACGGGGAGCTGTTTTTT
CDR3 length: 14; D gene: TRBD2; clone size: -; J gene: TRBJ2-5; V gene: TRBV29-1; CDR3 protein: CSARTSGGRETQYF; CDR3 DNA: TGCAGCGCCAGAACATCGGGGGGGCGGGAGACCCAGTACTTC
CDR3 length: 16; D gene: TRBD1; clone size: -; J gene: TRBJ1-4; V gene: TRBV19; CDR3 protein: CASSSGATGSYEKLFF; CDR3 DNA: TGTGCCAGTAGTTCCGGGGCGACAGGGTCCTATGAAAAACTGTTTTTT
CDR3 length: 14; D gene: -; clone size: -; J gene: TRBJ1-3; V gene: TRBV6-1; CDR3 protein: CASRDGGSGNTIYF; CDR3 DNA: TGTGCCAGCAGGGACGGAGGGTCTGGAAACACCATATATTTT
CDR3 length: 13; D gene: -; clone size: -; J gene: TRBJ1-4; V gene: TRBV29-1; CDR3 protein: CSVGRGGDEKLFF; CDR3 DNA: TGCAGCGTTGGTAGGGGTGGAGATGAAAAACTGTTTTTT
CDR3 length: 15; D gene: -; clone size: few; J gene: TRBJ1-5; V gene: TRBV30; CDR3 protein: CAWSAGDSGNQPQHF; CDR3 DNA: TGTGCCTGGAGTGCCGGTGACAGTGGGAATCAGCCCCAGCATTTT
CDR3 length: 12; D gene: -; clone size: -; J gene: TRBJ2-5; V gene: TRBV6-4; CDR3 protein: CATRTPAGTQYF; CDR3 DNA: TGTGCCACCCGGACTCCAGCGGGGACCCAGTACTTC
CDR3 length: 12; D gene: -; clone size: -; J gene: TRBJ1-2; V gene: TRBV28; CDR3 protein: CASSKQDYGYTF; CDR3 DNA: TGTGCCAGCAGTAAACAGGATTATGGCTACACCTTC
CDR3 length: 13; D gene: -; clone size: -; J gene: TRBJ2-7; V gene: TRBV4-1; CDR3 protein: CASSQEVVEEQYF; CDR3 DNA: TGCGCCAGCAGCCAAGAAGTCGTTGAGGAGCAGTACTTC
CDR3 length: 14; D gene: TRBD2; clone size: -; J gene: TRBJ2-1; V gene: TRBV2; CDR3 protein: CATAGTSSYNEQFF; CDR3 DNA: TGTGCCACCGCCGGGACTAGCAGTTACAATGAGCAGTTCTTC
CDR3 length: 16; D gene: -; clone size: once; J gene: TRBJ2-7; V gene: TRBV4-1; CDR3 protein: CASSQGPGGSSYEQYF; CDR3 DNA: TGCGCCAGCAGCCAAGGGCCTGGAGGGAGCTCCTACGAGCAGTACTTC
CDR3 length: 15; D gene: TRBD2; clone size: -; J gene: TRBJ2-1; V gene: TRBV6-5; CDR3 protein: CASRTAGGVYNEQFF; CDR3 DNA: TGTGCCAGCAGGACAGCGGGAGGAGTATACAATGAGCAGTTCTTC
CDR3 length: 18; D gene: TRBD2; clone size: once; J gene: TRBJ2-1; V gene: TRBV11-3; CDR3 protein: CASSIHSGAPEANNEQFF; CDR3 DNA: TGTGCCAGCAGCATCCATAGCGGGGCCCCAGAAGCCAACAATGAGCAGTTCTTC
CDR3 length: 13; D gene: -; clone size: -; J gene: TRBJ1-5; V gene: TRBV28; CDR3 protein: CASSSQGIQPQHF; CDR3 DNA: TGTGCCAGCAGTTCACAGGGTATTCAGCCCCAGCATTTT
CDR3 length: 15; D gene: TRBD1; clone size: -; J gene: TRBJ2-7; V gene: TRBV7-8; CDR3 protein: CASSRRDRAKYEQYF; CDR3 DNA: TGTGCCAGCAGCCGGCGGGACAGGGCGAAGTACGAGCAGTACTTC
CDR3 length: 13; D gene: -; clone size: few; J gene: TRBJ1-4; V gene: TRBV5-1; CDR3 protein: CASSLGQSEKLFF; CDR3 DNA: TGCGCCAGCAGCTTGGGACAGTCGGAAAAACTGTTTTTT
CDR3 length: 13; D gene: -; clone size: -; J gene: TRBJ2-5; V gene: TRBV2; CDR3 protein: CASTRDYQETQYF; CDR3 DNA: TGTGCCAGCACCCGGGACTACCAAGAGACCCAGTACTTC
CDR3 length: 13; D gene: -; clone size: once; J gene: TRBJ1-2; V gene: TRBV28; CDR3 protein: CASSFTGNYGYTF; CDR3 DNA: TGTGCCAGCAGTTTCACCGGGAACTATGGCTACACCTTC
CDR3 length: 15; D gene: TRBD1; clone size: -; J gene: TRBJ2-1; V gene: TRBV10-3; CDR3 protein: CAVTARDRVRNEQFF; CDR3 DNA: TGTGCCGTCACCGCCAGGGACAGGGTTCGCAATGAGCAGTTCTTC
CDR3 length: 15; D gene: -; clone size: -; J gene: TRBJ2-5; V gene: TRBV2; CDR3 protein: CASSGLAGLSIAQYF; CDR3 DNA: TGTGCCAGCAGTGGCCTCGCGGGTCTCTCTATAGCCCAGTACTTC
CDR3 length: 14; D gene: -; clone size: many; J gene: TRBJ1-3; V gene: TRBV19; CDR3 protein: CASNVQGSGNTIYF; CDR3 DNA: TGTGCCAGTAACGTCCAGGGATCTGGAAACACCATATATTTT
CDR3 length: 15; D gene: -; clone size: -; J gene: TRBJ2-4; V gene: TRBV7-2; CDR3 protein: CASSPTVLAKNIQYF; CDR3 DNA: TGTGCCAGCAGCCCAACGGTGCTAGCCAAAAACATTCAGTACTTC
CDR3 length: 17; D gene: TRBD1; clone size: -; J gene: TRBJ1-4; V gene: TRBV15; CDR3 protein: CATSPDRARFTNEKLFF; CDR3 DNA: TGTGCCACCAGCCCGGACAGGGCTAGGTTCACTAATGAAAAACTGTTTTTT